This T cell receptor beta chain was identified in a study of early T cells in non-severe SARS-CoV-2 infection. The CDR3 spans 15 residues. Germline lookup yields CDR1 MNHEY and CDR2 SVGAGI. V gave up 5 bases and J gave up 9 bases, with 17 bases separating them. cDNA molecules, individually, were tagged with unique molecular identifiers. TCRdb fed the 5' RACE reads into MiXCR, producing one record per CDR3 protein. The repertoire holds about 77,000 distinct CDR3 sequences, with 8.5% to 10% as singletons. This clonotype has a count of ten or more. The receptor's source is an adult who was a healthcare worker with PCR-confirmed SARS-CoV-2 infection or an uninfected control (not recorded which). The chain joins TRBV6-5 to TRBJ1-6; D is uncertain. The material sequenced was whole blood. The CDR3 is CASSHEEGKGSPLHF. CDR3 nucleotides: TGTGCCAGCAGTCATGAGGAGGGTAAAGGTTCACCCCTCCACTTT.